This T cell receptor (beta chain) was recorded in a study of T cells in Graves' hyperthyroidism and ophthalmopathy. About the study: Blood was drawn when the patient was first diagnosed and still untreated.

RNA transcripts served as the template for amplifying TCR beta CDR3 regions. The TCR CDR3 first-round RT-PCR relied on the HTBI primer set. TCRdb called the multiplex PCR reads again in MiXCR, with one record for every CDR3 protein. The sample yields hundreds of thousands of distinct CDR3 sequences, over 35% seen once. V gave up 3 bases and J gave up 5 bases; unmatched junction bases: 3. Germline CDR1 reads LNHNV; CDR2 reads YYDKDF (reference sequence). CDR3 size: 14 residues. The authors deemed Graves' hyperthyroidism stable absent ophthalmopathy progression within 18 months. The study left out patients who had uncontrolled infection, other autoimmune disease, pregnancy or lactation.

Source material: blood. This TCR was sampled from a man between 18 and 35 years old with Graves' hyperthyroidism. The gene calls are TRBV15 and TRBJ1-4; 7 positions agree with TRBD1. In nucleotides, the CDR3 is TGTGCCACCAGCAGGGGGGACAGAAATGAAAAACTGTTTTTT. It specifies CATSRGDRNEKLFF. The entire variable domain, with the rest obtained from reference TRBV15 and TRBJ1-4, is as follows: DAMVIQNPRYQVTQFGKPVTLSCSQTLNHNVMYWYQQKSSQAPKLLFHYYDKDFNNEADTPDNFQSRRPNTSFCFLDIRSPGLGDTAMYLCATSRGDRNEKLFFGSGTQLSVL.